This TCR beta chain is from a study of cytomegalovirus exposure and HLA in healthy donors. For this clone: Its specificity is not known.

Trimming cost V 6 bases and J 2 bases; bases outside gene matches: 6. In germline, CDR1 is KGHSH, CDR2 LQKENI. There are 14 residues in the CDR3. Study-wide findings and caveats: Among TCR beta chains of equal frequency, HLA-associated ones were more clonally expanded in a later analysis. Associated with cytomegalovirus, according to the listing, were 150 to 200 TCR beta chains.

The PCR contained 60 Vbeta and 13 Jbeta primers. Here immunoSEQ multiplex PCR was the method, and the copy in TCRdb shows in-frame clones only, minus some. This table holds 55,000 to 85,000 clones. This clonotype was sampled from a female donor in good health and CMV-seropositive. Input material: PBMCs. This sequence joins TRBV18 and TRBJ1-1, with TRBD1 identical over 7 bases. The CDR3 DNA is TGTGCCAGCTCCCCAGGGGGGGAAAACACTGAAGCTTTCTTT. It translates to CASSPGGENTEAFF.